Given below is one T cell receptor beta chain in context. J gave up 2 bases and V 4 bases, and 13 bases lay outside the gene matches. Germline assignment: CDR1 SGHNT and CDR2 YENEEA. The CDR3 contains 17 residues. This sample is part of a study of blood T cell repertoires in COVID-19. The overall study: The cDNA or gDNA used as material had been derived from T cells, B-cell-depleted T cells, or PBMCs.

Per the authors' pipeline: Estimation of nucleated cell counts relied on the amplification of reference gene primers. Generated by immunoSEQ multiplex PCR, the TCRdb table keeps only in-frame clones and is missing some. For V, J and clone size, that table is used; D and trimming come from the DNA. The sample lists about 350,000 clones; roughly 90% were seen once. The study assigned cohorts using participant-reported clinical history. Participants classified as exposed had met a COVID-19 case within 2 weeks before study entry. Sequenced material: PBMCs or T cells enriched from blood (not recorded which). The rearrangement joins TRBV11-3 to TRBJ2-7, with 8 positions matching TRBD1. The TCR comes from a woman under 40 who had been exposed to COVID-19. This CDR3 reads CASSYPNSGGDPYEQYF. The CDR3 DNA reads as TGTGCCAGCAGCTACCCTAATTCAGGGGGCGACCCCTACGAGCAGTACTTC. Supplemented by reference TRBV11-3 and TRBJ2-7, the full variable domain reads EAGVVQSPRYKIIEKKQPVAFWCNPISGHNTLYWYLQNLGQGPELLIRYENEEAVDDSQLPKDRFSAERLKGVDSTLKIQPAELGDSAVYLCASSYPNSGGDPYEQYFGPGTRLTVT.